The 24 T cell receptor beta chains listed next were all sequenced from one sample in a study of blood T cells in healthy people across ages. A second PCR of 7 to 11 cycles used a sample-barcoded 5' primer and a J-beta primer mix. TCRdb redid the calling of the 5' RACE reads with MiXCR, one entry per CDR3 protein. The data show some 920,000 distinct CDR3 sequences, with roughly half seen just once and about a fifth held by the top ten. The sequencing sample was made of blood. The receptor source for this set is a woman in her sixties in good health.

The chain links TRBV6-2 or TRBV6-3 to TRBJ1-2; D uncertain. V was clipped by 5 bases and J by 2 bases, with 12 bases between them. The CDR3 loop spans 14 amino acids. Germline V gene data show CDR1 as MNHEY and CDR2 as SVGEGT. CDR3: CASSPNAENYGYTF. CDR3 bases: TGTGCCAGCAGTCCCAATGCGGAGAACTATGGCTACACCTTC.

This clonotype was seen a single time. The chain uses TRBV5-1 and TRBJ1-1; maybe TRBD1 (6 bases). Germline values: CDR1 SGHRS, CDR2 YFSETQ. Trimming removed 4 bases at V and 0 bases at J, with 13 bases between. This CDR3 has 15 residues. The CDR3 coding sequence is TGCGCCAGCAGCATGTTGGACAGAATGAACACTGAAGCTTTCTTT. Its protein product is CASSMLDRMNTEAFF.

The chain combines TRBV14 with TRBJ1-4, with a weak D call TRBD1 (6 bases). Looked up from germline, CDR1 is SGHDN and CDR2 is FVKESK. This CDR3 comprises 14 residues. The V and J ends lost 5 bases and 10 bases respectively, with 17 bases between them. The CDR3 here is CASSIRGARSKLFF. The CDR3 DNA follows: TGTGCCAGCAGCATAAGGGGGGCGCGTTCAAAACTGTTTTTT.

The chain joins TRBV25-1 to TRBJ2-7; possibly TRBD1 for D (5 bases). The CDR3 covers 14 residues. CDR1 MGHDK and CDR2 SYGVNS come from the germline V gene. The germline V and J ends were trimmed by 1 base and 2 bases, with 9 bases remaining between them. The DNA of the CDR3 is TGTGCCAGCAGTGAATCGCAGGGCCCCTACGAGCAGTACTTC. It yields the protein CASSESQGPYEQYF.

The chain recombines TRBV4-1 with TRBJ1-5; D is unresolved. V lost 0 bases and J lost 4, with 7 bases in between. This CDR3 spans 14 amino acids. CDR1 and CDR2 (germline): MGHRA, YSYEKL. The CDR3 region is CASSQEAANQPQHF. The CDR3 DNA follows: TGCGCCAGCAGCCAAGAGGCAGCTAATCAGCCCCAGCATTTT.

This clonotype showed up just a few times. V and J are TRBV7-6 and TRBJ1-1; no clear D. This CDR3 is 12 amino acids long. Deletions cut 5 bases from V and 6 bases from J, with 10 bases between. From germline, CDR1 is SGHVS and CDR2 FNYEAQ. CDR3 loop: CASSPPGPEAFF. CDR3 nucleotide sequence: TGTGCCAGCAGCCCCCCCGGTCCTGAAGCTTTCTTT.

The chain joins TRBV27 to TRBJ2-7; possible D gene TRBD1, 5 bases. TRBJ2-1 matches the DNA end more closely, so the J call is doubtful. Germline CDR1 reads MNHEY; CDR2 reads SMNVEV (reference sequence). The CDR3 is 13 residues long. The CDR3 DNA sequence: TGTGCCAGCAGTTTGGGCAGGGTAACTGAGCAGTTCTTC. Amino acids: CASSLGRVTEQFF.

The V gene is TRBV6-2 or TRBV6-3, the J gene TRBJ2-7; tentatively, D is TRBD1 or TRBD2 (5 bases each). Germline CDR1 reads MNHEY; CDR2 reads SVGEGT. This CDR3 has 16 amino acids. V lost 5 bases, J lost 4 bases, and 21 bases lay in between. CDR3 protein: CASSTTGRTFSYEQYF. The CDR3, as DNA: TGTGCCAGCAGTACGACGGGACGGACTTTTTCGTACGAGCAGTACTTC.

This chain joins TRBV10-3 and TRBJ2-7; D is ambiguous. The CDR3 contains 14 residues. From germline, CDR1 is ENHRY and CDR2 SYGVKD. V was shortened by 4 bases and J by 0 bases, with 10 bases between the two germline ends. CDR3 in amino acids: CAISAKGSSYEQYF. The CDR3 DNA reads TGTGCCATCAGTGCTAAGGGCAGCTCCTACGAGCAGTACTTC.

This clonotype appeared a few times. The rearrangement uses TRBV20-1 and TRBJ2-4; D remains ambiguous. The CDR3 runs 14 residues. The germline V gene encodes CDR1 DFQATT and CDR2 SNEGSKA (reference sequence). The V end was cut by 0 bases, the J end by 8 bases, with 14 bases between. The CDR3 is CSAREPGTRYIQYF. The CDR3, as DNA: TGCAGTGCTAGAGAACCGGGCACACGGTACATTCAGTACTTC.

This clonotype showed up just a few times. The rearrangement links TRBV29-1 to TRBJ1-2, with no clear D. The CDR3 runs 12 residues. The germline V and J ends were trimmed by 4 bases and 2 bases, with 8 bases remaining between them. Germline lookup yields CDR1 SQVTM and CDR2 ANQGSEA. CDR3 coding DNA: TGCAGCGTTGTGGCCAAGAACTATGGCTACACCTTC. Amino acid sequence: CSVVAKNYGYTF.

The genes are TRBV9 and TRBJ2-1; D ambiguous. The CDR3 totals 16 residues. The germline V gene has CDR1 SGDLS and CDR2 YYNGEE. V lost 0 bases and J 1 base, leaving 11 bases between the germline ends. CDR3 sequence: CASSVVPSQSYNEQFF. The CDR3 DNA follows: TGTGCCAGCAGCGTAGTCCCCTCTCAGTCCTACAATGAGCAGTTCTTC.

The gene calls are TRBV20-1 and TRBJ2-7, with D possibly matching TRBD1 (6 bases). Gene TRBJ2-4 matches the end of the DNA better, so the J call may be wrong. CDR3 size: 14 residues. Germline loops: CDR1 DFQATT, CDR2 SNEGSKA (reference sequence). In DNA form, the CDR3 reads TGCAGTGCTCCCCAATCCACGGCAGGGGACATTCAGTACTTC. Its translation: CSAPQSTAGDIQYF.

CDR3 in amino acids: CSVEATDRGISGANVLTF. CDR3 DNA: TGCAGCGTTGAAGCTACGGACAGGGGTATTTCTGGGGCCAACGTCCTGACTTTC. The chain uses TRBV29-1 and TRBJ2-6; 9 bases match TRBD1. Germline lookup yields CDR1 SQVTM and CDR2 ANQGSEA. The V segment lost 1 base and the J segment 1 base; nucleotides outside the gene matches: 8. The CDR3 covers 18 residues.

This clonotype was seen a few times. This sequence joins TRBV6-5 and TRBJ2-3; 9 nucleotides align to TRBD1. Germline assignment: CDR1 MNHEY and CDR2 SVGAGI. Trimming took 6 bases from V and 5 from J; bases not matched to a gene: 9. The CDR3 covers 15 residues. As DNA, the CDR3 is TGTGCCAGCAGGCAGGACAGGGGACCGGGAGATACGCAGTATTTT. It encodes CASRQDRGPGDTQYF.

The rearrangement links TRBV11-2 to TRBJ2-7, with a weak D call TRBD2 (6 bases). CDR3 length equals 14 residues. V was clipped by 5 bases and J by 3 bases, with 14 bases between them. The germline V gene encodes CDR1 SGHAT and CDR2 FQNNGV. Here the CDR3 reads CASSQSLANYEQYF. Here the CDR3 DNA reads TGTGCCAGCAGCCAATCTCTAGCGAACTACGAGCAGTACTTC. Using reference TRBV11-2 and TRBJ2-7 for the parts outside the CDR3, the full variable domain is EAGVAQSPRYKIIEKRQSVAFWCNPISGHATLYWYQQILGQGPKLLIQFQNNGVVDDSQLPKDRFSAERLKGVDSTLKIQPAKLEDSAVYLCASSQSLANYEQYFGPGTRLTVT.

This clonotype was seen more than once but under ten times. J is TRBJ2-1 and V is TRBV12-3 or TRBV12-4; 7 bases align to TRBD2. V was pared by 7 bases and J by 6 bases, with 9 bases of the junction left unmatched. The CDR3 is 14 residues long. This CDR3 is CASISGTTANEQFF. In DNA, the CDR3 is TGTGCCAGCATCTCAGGGACTACCGCCAATGAGCAGTTCTTC.

The J gene is TRBJ2-7, the V gene TRBV12-3 or TRBV12-4; D is unresolved. This CDR3 comprises 15 residues. The V and J ends lost 3 bases and 0 bases respectively, with 12 bases between them. For the CDR3, the DNA is TGTGCCAGCAGTTTTCCCAGTCAGAGCTCCTACGAGCAGTACTTC. Its protein product is CASSFPSQSSYEQYF.

Turning to this clonotype: A much larger clone is a single base away; this may be a read error. This chain joins TRBV20-1 and TRBJ2-3, with 7 bases identical to TRBD2. Germline-derived CDR1 and CDR2 are DFQATT and SNEGSKA (reference sequence). The CDR3 sequence is 15 residues long. The CDR3 DNA sequence: TGCAGTGCTAGAGGGGGGGGATTCGGCACAGCTACGCAGTATTTT. Translation: CSARGGGFGTATQYF.

This clonotype was recorded at least ten times. The V call is TRBV12-3 or TRBV12-4, the J call TRBJ2-7; no clear D gene. The CDR3 contains 12 residues. Trimming removed 3 bases from V and 8 bases from J, with 11 bases in between. CDR3 nucleotide sequence: TGTGCCAGCAGTTTGTCCCTCGCCCAGCAGTACTTC. As protein: CASSLSLAQQYF.

The chain combines TRBV2 with TRBJ2-1, with 8 bases lining up with TRBD2. This CDR3 has 16 amino acids. Germline V lookup: CDR1 SNHLY, CDR2 FYNNEI. V trimming: 7 bases; J trimming: 6 bases; junction bases outside the gene matches: 14. CDR3 DNA sequence: TGTGCCAGCATCCGACCCGGGACTAGAAGATCCAATGAGCAGTTCTTC. This encodes CASIRPGTRRSNEQFF. Drawing the rest from reference TRBV2 and TRBJ2-1, the complete variable domain is EPEVTQTPSHQVTQMGQEVILRCVPISNHLYFYWYRQILGQKVEFLVSFYNNEISEKSEIFDDQFSVERPDGSNFTLKIRSTKLEDSAMYFCASIRPGTRRSNEQFFGPGTRLTVL.

This clonotype was counted a few times. This chain connects TRBV12-3 or TRBV12-4 to TRBJ2-1, with 11 bases that match TRBD2. J lost 6 bases, V lost 2 bases, and 0 bases had no gene match. The CDR3 sequence is 14 residues long. CDR3 sequence (DNA): TGTGCCAGCAGTTTAACTAGCGGGAGCAATGAGCAGTTCTTC. Residues: CASSLTSGSNEQFF.

This clonotype was recorded a few times. V usage is TRBV13 and J usage is TRBJ1-2; D is ambiguous. Trimming pared 2 bases from V and 0 bases from J, leaving 10 bases between. The CDR3 is 15 residues long. Per germline, CDR1 PRHDT and CDR2 FYEKMQ (reference sequence). CDR3: CASSLKAAPNYGYTF. In nucleotides, the CDR3 is TGTGCCAGCAGCTTAAAAGCTGCTCCTAACTATGGCTACACCTTC.

The chain carries TRBV20-1 and TRBJ2-1; D gene unclear. The ends were cut back, 3 bases at V and 5 bases at J, with 11 bases in the middle. The CDR3 has 13 amino acids. Germline V gene sequence: CDR1 DFQATT, CDR2 SNEGSKA (reference sequence). In nucleotides, the CDR3 is TGCAGTGCTAGTACCCCTAGGCACAATGAGCAGTTCTTC. It specifies CSASTPRHNEQFF.